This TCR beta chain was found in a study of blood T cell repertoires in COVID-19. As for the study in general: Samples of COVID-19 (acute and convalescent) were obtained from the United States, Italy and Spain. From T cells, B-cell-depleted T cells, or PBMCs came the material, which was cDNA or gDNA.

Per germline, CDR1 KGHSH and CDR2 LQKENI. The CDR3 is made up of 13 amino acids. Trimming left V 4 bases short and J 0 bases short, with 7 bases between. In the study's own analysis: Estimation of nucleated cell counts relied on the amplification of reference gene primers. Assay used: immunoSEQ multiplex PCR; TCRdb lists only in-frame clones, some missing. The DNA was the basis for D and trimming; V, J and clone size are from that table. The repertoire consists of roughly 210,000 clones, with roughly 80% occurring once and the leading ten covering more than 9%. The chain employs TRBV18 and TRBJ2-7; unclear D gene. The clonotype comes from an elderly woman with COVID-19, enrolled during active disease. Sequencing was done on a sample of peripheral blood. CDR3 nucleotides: TGTGCCAGCTCACGTGTCGGCTCCTACGAGCAGTACGTC. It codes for CASSRVGSYEQYV.